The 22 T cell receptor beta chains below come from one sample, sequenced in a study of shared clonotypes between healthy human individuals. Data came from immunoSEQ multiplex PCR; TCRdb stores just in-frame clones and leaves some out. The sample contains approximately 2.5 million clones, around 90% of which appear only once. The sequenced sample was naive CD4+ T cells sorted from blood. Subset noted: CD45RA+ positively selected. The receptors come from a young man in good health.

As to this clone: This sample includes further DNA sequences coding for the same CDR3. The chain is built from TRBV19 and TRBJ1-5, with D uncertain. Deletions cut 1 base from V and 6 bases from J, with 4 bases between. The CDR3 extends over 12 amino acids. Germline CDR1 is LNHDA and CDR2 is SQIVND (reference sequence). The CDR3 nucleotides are TGTGCCAGTAGTATAGGTGGTCAGCCCCAGCATTTT. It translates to CASSIGGQPQHF. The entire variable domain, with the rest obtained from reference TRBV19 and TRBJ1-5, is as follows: DGGITQSPKYLFRKEGQNVTLSCEQNLNHDAMYWYRQDPGQGLRLIYYSQIVNDFQKGDIAEGYSVSREKKESFPLTVTSAQKNPTAFYLCASSIGGQPQHFGDGTRLSIL.

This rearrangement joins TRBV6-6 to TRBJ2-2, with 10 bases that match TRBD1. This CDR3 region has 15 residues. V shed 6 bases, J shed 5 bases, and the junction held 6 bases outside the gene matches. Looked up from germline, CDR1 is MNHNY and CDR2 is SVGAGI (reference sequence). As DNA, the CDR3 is TGTGCCAGCAGCGAACCGGGACAGGGGACCGGGGAGCTGTTTTTT. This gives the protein CASSEPGQGTGELFF.

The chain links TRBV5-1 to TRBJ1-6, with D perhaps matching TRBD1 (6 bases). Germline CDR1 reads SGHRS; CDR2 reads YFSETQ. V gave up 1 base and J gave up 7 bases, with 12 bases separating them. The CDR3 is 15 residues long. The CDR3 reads CASSLSGQLNSPLHF. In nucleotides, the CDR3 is TGCGCCAGCAGCTTGTCGGGACAACTAAATTCACCCCTCCACTTT.

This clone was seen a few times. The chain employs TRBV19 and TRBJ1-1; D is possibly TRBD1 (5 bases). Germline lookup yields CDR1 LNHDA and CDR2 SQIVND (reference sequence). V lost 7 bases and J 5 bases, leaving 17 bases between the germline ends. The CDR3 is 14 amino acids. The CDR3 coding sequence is TGTGCCAGTATGGGGACCCCCATTGGAACTGAAGCTTTCTTT. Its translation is CASMGTPIGTEAFF.

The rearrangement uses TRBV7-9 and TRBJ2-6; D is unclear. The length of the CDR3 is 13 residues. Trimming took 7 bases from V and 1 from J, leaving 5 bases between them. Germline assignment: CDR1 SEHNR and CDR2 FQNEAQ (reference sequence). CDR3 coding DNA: TGTGCCAGCATTCATTCTGGGGCCAACGTCCTGACTTTC. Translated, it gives CASIHSGANVLTF.

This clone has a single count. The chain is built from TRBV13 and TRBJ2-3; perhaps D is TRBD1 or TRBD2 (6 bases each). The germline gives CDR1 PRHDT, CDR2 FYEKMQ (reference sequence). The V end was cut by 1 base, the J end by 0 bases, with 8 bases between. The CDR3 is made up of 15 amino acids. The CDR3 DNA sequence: TGTGCCAGCAGCTTAGAAGGGGGGAGCACAGATACGCAGTATTTT. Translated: CASSLEGGSTDTQYF. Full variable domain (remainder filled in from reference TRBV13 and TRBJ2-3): AAGVIQSPRHLIKEKRETATLKCYPIPRHDTVYWYQQGPGQDPQFLISFYEKMQSDKGSIPDRFSAQQFSDYHSELNMSSLELGDSALYFCASSLEGGSTDTQYFGPGTRLTVL.

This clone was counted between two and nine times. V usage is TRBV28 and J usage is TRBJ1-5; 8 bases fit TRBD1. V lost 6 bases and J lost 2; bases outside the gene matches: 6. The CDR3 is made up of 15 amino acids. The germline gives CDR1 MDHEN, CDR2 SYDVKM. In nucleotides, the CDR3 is TGTGCCAGCAGCAGGGACAGGCTAGGCAATCAGCCCCAGCATTTT. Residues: CASSRDRLGNQPQHF. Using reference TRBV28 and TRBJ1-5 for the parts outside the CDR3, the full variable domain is DVKVTQSSRYLVKRTGEKVFLECVQDMDHENMFWYRQDPGLGLRLIYFSYDVKMKEKGDIPEGYSVSREKKERFSLILESASTNQTSMYLCASSRDRLGNQPQHFGDGTRLSIL.

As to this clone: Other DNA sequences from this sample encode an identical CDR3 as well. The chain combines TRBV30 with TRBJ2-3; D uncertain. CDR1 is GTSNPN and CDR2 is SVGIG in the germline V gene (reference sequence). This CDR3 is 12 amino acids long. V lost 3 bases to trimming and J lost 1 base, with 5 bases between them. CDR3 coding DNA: TGTGCCTGGAGGGTTGGCACAGATACGCAGTATTTT. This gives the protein CAWRVGTDTQYF.

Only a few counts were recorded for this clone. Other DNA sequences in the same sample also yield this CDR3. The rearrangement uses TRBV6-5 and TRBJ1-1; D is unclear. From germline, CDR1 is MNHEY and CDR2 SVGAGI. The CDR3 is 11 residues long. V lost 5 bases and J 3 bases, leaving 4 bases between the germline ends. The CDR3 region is CASSRYTEAFF. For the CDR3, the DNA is TGTGCCAGCAGTCGGTACACTGAAGCTTTCTTT.

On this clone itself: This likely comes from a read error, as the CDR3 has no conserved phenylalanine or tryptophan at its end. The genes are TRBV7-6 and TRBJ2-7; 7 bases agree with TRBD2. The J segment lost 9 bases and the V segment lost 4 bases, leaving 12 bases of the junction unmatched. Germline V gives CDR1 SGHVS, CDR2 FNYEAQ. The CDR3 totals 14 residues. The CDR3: CASSSGRPPDGQYS. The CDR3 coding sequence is TGTGCCAGCAGCTCCGGGAGGCCGCCGGACGGGCAGTACTCC.

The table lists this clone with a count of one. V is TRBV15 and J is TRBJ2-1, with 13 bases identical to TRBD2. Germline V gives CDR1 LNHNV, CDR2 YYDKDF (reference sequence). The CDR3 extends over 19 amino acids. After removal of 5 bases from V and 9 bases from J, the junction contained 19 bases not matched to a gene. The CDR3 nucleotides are TGTGCCACCAGCGCCCGCGCACTAGCGGGAGGGCCCCGATTGAGTGAGCAGTTCTTC. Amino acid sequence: CATSARALAGGPRLSEQFF. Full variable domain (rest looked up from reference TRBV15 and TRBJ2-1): DAMVIQNPRYQVTQFGKPVTLSCSQTLNHNVMYWYQQKSSQAPKLLFHYYDKDFNNEADTPDNFQSRRPNTSFCFLDIRSPGLGDTAMYLCATSARALAGGPRLSEQFFGPGTRLTVL.

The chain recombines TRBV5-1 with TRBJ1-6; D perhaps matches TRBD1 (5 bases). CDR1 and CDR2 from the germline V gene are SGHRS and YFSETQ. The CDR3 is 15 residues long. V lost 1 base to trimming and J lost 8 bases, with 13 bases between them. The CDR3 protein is CASSLRQSGDSPLHF. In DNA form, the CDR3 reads TGCGCCAGCAGCTTGAGACAGTCGGGGGATTCACCCCTCCACTTT. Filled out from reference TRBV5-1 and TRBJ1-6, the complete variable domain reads KAGVTQTPRYLIKTRGQQVTLSCSPISGHRSVSWYQQTPGQGLQFLFEYFSETQRNKGNFPGRFSGRQFSNSRSEMNVSTLELGDSALYLCASSLRQSGDSPLHFGNGTRLTVT.

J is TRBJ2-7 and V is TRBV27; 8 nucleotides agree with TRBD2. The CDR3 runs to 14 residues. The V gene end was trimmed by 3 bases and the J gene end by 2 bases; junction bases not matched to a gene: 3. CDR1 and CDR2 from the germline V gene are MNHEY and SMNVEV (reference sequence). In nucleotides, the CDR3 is TGTGCCAGCAGTTTCTTAGCGGGAACCTACGAGCAGTACTTC. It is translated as CASSFLAGTYEQYF.

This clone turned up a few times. The chain's CDR3 is CASSMRGGAADSPLHF. The CDR3, as DNA: TGTGCCAGTAGTATGAGGGGAGGGGCGGCTGATTCACCCCTCCACTTT. This chain connects TRBV19 to TRBJ1-6, with a possible D match to TRBD1 (5 bases). Germline CDR1 is LNHDA and CDR2 is SQIVND (reference sequence). The CDR3 spans 16 residues. V lost 3 bases and J 8 bases, leaving 17 bases between the germline ends.

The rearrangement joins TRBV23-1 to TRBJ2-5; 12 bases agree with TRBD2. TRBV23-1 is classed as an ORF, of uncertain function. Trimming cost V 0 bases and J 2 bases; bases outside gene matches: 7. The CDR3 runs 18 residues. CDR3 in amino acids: CASSQSILAGGWQETQYF. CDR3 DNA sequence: TGCGCCAGCAGTCAATCGATTCTAGCGGGAGGGTGGCAAGAGACCCAGTACTTC.

The CDR3 region has the DNA TGTGCCAGTAGAGTCTCTGAAATCCCCTATCCCCTCCACTTT. Translation gives CASRVSEIPYPLHF. The chain joins TRBV19 to TRBJ1-6; no firm D call. The CDR3 runs to 14 residues. The V end lost 6 bases, the J end lost 13 bases, and 19 bases lay between the germline ends. Germline V gene data show CDR1 as LNHDA and CDR2 as SQIVND (reference sequence).

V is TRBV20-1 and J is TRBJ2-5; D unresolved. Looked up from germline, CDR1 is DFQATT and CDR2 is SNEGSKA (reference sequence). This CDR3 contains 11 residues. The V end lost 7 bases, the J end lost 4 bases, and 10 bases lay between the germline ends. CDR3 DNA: TGCAGTGGGGCTTTGGGAGAGACCCAGTACTTC. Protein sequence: CSGALGETQYF.

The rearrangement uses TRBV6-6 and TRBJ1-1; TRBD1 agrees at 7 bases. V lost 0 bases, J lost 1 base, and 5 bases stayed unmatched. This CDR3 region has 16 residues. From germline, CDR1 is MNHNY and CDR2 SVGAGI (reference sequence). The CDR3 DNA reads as TGTGCCAGCAGTTACTCGGCAGGGGGGGAGAACACTGAAGCTTTCTTT. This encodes CASSYSAGGENTEAFF.

The CDR3 DNA reads TGTGCCAGCAGCGCCGAGGTCCCAGATACGCAGTATTTT. It yields the protein CASSAEVPDTQYF. The chain recombines TRBV9 with TRBJ2-3; no clear D gene. Germline V gives CDR1 SGDLS, CDR2 YYNGEE. V lost 3 bases to trimming and J lost 4 bases, with 9 bases between them. The CDR3 extends over 13 amino acids.

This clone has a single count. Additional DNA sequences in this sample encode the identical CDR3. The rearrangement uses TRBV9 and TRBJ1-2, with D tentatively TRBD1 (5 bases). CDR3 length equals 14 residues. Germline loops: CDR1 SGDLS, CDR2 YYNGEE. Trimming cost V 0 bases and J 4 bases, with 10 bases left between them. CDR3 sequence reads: CASSVDGGSYGYTF. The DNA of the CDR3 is TGTGCCAGCAGCGTAGACGGGGGATCCTATGGCTACACCTTC.

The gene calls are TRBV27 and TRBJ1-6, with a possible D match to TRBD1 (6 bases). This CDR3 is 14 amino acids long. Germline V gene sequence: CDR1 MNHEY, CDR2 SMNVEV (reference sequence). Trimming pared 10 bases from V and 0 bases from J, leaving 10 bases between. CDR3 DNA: TGTGCCACCCGGACAGCCTCCTATAATTCACCCCTCCACTTT. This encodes CATRTASYNSPLHF.

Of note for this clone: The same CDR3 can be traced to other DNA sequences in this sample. DNA for the CDR3: TGTGCCAGCAGTCGTAGTTCCTACGAGCAGTACTTC. It encodes CASSRSSYEQYF. The V gene is TRBV27, the J gene TRBJ2-7; no firm D call. Germline lookup yields CDR1 MNHEY and CDR2 SMNVEV (reference sequence). The CDR3 covers 12 residues. V shed 5 bases and J shed 1 base, with 6 bases lying between them.